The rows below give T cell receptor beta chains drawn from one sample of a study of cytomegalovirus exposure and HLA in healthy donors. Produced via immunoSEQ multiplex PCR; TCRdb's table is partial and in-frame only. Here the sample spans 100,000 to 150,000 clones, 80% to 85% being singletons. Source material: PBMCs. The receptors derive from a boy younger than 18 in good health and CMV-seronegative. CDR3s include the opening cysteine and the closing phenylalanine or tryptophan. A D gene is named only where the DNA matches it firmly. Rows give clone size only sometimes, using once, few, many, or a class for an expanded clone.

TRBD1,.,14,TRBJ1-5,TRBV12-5,TGTGCTAGTGGTCCCGGGACAGACAATCAGCCCCAGCATTTT,CASGPGTDNQPQHF
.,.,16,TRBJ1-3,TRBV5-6,TGTGCCAGCAGCTTGGCCGGCAGGGCAACTGGAAACACCATATATTTT,CASSLAGRATGNTIYF
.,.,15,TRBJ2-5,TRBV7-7,TGTGCCAGCAGCTTAGTGATGGAGGACCAAGAGACCCAGTACTTC,CASSLVMEDQETQYF
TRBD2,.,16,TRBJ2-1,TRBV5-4,TGTGCCAGCAGCACGGGACTACTCAGCTCCTACAATGAGCAGTTCTTC,CASSTGLLSSYNEQFF
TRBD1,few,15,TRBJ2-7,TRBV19,TGTGCCAGTAGTACCGGACAGGGGGCCCACTACGAGCAGTACTTC,CASSTGQGAHYEQYF
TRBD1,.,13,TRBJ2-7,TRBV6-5,TGTGCCAGCAGCCGGGACAGCCGCTACGAGCAGTACTTC,CASSRDSRYEQYF
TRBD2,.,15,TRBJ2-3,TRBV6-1,TGTGCCAGCAGTGCCCGACTAGCGGGAGCAGATACGCAGTATTTT,CASSARLAGADTQYF
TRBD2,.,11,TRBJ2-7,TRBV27,TGTGCCAGCGGGGCGGGAGTCGAGCAGTACTTC,CASGAGVEQYF
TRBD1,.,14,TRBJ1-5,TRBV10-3,TGTGCCTCGAATGGGGGACAGGGGAATCAGCCCCAGCATTTT,CASNGGQGNQPQHF
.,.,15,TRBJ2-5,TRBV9,TGTGCCAGCAGTGTCGACAGGTACCTACAAGAGACCCAGTACTTC,CASSVDRYLQETQYF
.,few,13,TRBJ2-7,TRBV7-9,TGTGCCACTATCGACTCGGGGATGTACGAGCAGTACTTC,CATIDSGMYEQYF
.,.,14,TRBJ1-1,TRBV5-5,TGTGCCAGCAGCTTCGGGAGATTGAACACTGAAGCTTTCTTT,CASSFGRLNTEAFF
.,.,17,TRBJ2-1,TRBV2,TGTGCCAGCAGCGCACAGGGGGAGGGAGGACATCACAATGAGCAGTTCTTC,CASSAQGEGGHHNEQFF
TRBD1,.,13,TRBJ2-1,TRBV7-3,TGTGCCAGCAGCTCGGGACAGGGTGGTGAGCAGTTCTTC,CASSSGQGGEQFF
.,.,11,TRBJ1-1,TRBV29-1,TGCAGTTGCCGACTGGCCCACGAAGCTTTCTTT,CSCRLAHEAFF
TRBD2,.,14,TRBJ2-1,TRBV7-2,TGTGCCAGCAGCCGGGGGGGCAACAACAATGAGCAGTTCTTC,CASSRGGNNNEQFF
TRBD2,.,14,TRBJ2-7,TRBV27,TGTGCCAGCAGTTTTAGCGGGGGGTCCTACGAGCAGTACTTC,CASSFSGGSYEQYF